The rows below give T cell receptor beta chains drawn from one sample of a study of OX40 agonist ivuxolimab in advanced cancers. Assay: immunoSEQ multiplex PCR; the TCRdb copy retains only in-frame clones and omits some. The top ten hold 1.2% of the sample, which has 50,000 to 60,000 clones, 70% to 80% seen once. The input for sequencing was CD4+ or CD8+ T cells sorted from blood, taken in a trial of the OX40 agonist ivuxolimab. All receptors come from an adult with an advanced solid tumor such as melanoma, head and neck, liver or kidney cancer. CDR3s include the opening cysteine and the closing phenylalanine or tryptophan. D genes are given only for firm matches. Not every row has a clone size; where given, it reads once, few, many or a size class.

>.|TRBJ2-5|.|TRBV7-6
TGTGCCAGCAGCTTAGGGGCAGAGACCCAGTACTTC
CASSLGAETQYF
>.|TRBJ2-7|TRBD1|TRBV7-9
TGTGCCAGCAGCTTAGAAGGACAGGGGTCCTACGAGCAGTACTTC
CASSLEGQGSYEQYF
>.|TRBJ1-2|.|TRBV6-1
TGTGCCAGCAGCGACATGACAGCAGCCTATGGCTACACCTTC
CASSDMTAAYGYTF
>.|TRBJ2-7|.|TRBV4-2
TGTGCCAGCAGCCGGAACTACGAGCAGTACTTC
CASSRNYEQYF
>.|TRBJ2-5|TRBD2|TRBV5-1
TGCGCCAGCAGCTTGGTCCCTAGCGGGAGAGGAGATTGGGAGACCCAGTACTTC
CASSLVPSGRGDWETQYF
>.|TRBJ2-7|.|TRBV10-3
TGTGCCATCAGTGAGGTTGGACTTACTTACGAGCAGTACTTC
CAISEVGLTYEQYF
>.|TRBJ2-3|TRBD2|TRBV5-3
TGTGCCAGAAGCTTGGGTACTAGCGTTAGCTCAGATACGCAGTATTTT
CARSLGTSVSSDTQYF
>.|TRBJ2-7|TRBD2|TRBV5-1
TGCGCCAGCAGCTTGGCGGGACTAGCGGGAGTTACCGAGCAGTACTTC
CASSLAGLAGVTEQYF
>few|TRBJ2-5|TRBD2|TRBV29-1
TGCAGCGCCCATCGGGGAGGGGAGACCCAGTACTTC
CSAHRGGETQYF
>few|TRBJ1-1|.|TRBV5-1
TGCGCCAGCAGCGGGAGGACGAACACTGAAGCTTTCTTT
CASSGRTNTEAFF
>once|TRBJ2-1|TRBD2|TRBV5-1
TGCGCCAGCAGCCTAGCGGGGGCCTTCCACAATGAGCAGTTCTTC
CASSLAGAFHNEQFF
>few|TRBJ1-2|TRBD1|TRBV18
TGTGCCAGCTCACCTGGACAGGGATATGGCTACACCTTC
CASSPGQGYGYTF
>.|TRBJ2-5|.|TRBV6-5
TGTGCCAGCAGCTCGCCGGAAGAGACCCAGTACTTC
CASSSPEETQYF
>.|TRBJ2-7|TRBD2|TRBV19
TGTGCCACCCGCAGGGAGGGTGAAGGCTTGGACGAGCAGTACTTC
CATRREGEGLDEQYF